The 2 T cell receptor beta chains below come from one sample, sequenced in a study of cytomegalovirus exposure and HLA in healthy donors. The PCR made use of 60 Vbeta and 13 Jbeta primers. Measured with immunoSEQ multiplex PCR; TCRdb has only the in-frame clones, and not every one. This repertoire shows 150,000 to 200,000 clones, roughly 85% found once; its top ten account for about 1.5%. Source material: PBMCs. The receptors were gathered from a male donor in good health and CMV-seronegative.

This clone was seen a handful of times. The CDR3 region has the DNA TGTGCCAGCACAACATCAGGGGGCACTGAAGCTTTCTTT. This codes for CASTTSGGTEAFF. V gene TRBV28 combines with J gene TRBJ1-1; 7 nucleotides agree with TRBD1. The CDR3 runs to 13 residues. Germline CDR1 is MDHEN and CDR2 is SYDVKM. After removal of 7 bases from V and 4 bases from J, the junction contained 6 bases not matched to a gene.

The CDR3 protein is CASSGQGSNEQFF. The CDR3 coding sequence is TGTGCCAGCTCGGGACAGGGGAGCAATGAGCAGTTCTTC. This chain uses TRBV25-1 with TRBJ2-1; TRBD1 matches 10 bases. Germline V lookup: CDR1 MGHDK, CDR2 SYGVNS. The CDR3 extends over 13 amino acids. The V segment lost 8 bases and the J segment 6 bases; nucleotides outside the gene matches: 4.